This entry lists 18 T cell receptor beta chains sequenced from one sample in a study of control samples from healthy donors and cancer patients. Profiling relied on immunoSEQ multiplex PCR, and the TCRdb table lists in-frame clones only, not all of them. The data show some 96,000 clones, approximately 95% seen once. The material sequenced was blood. The source is a man between 18 and 29 years old in good health.

The sample holds one count of this clone. The J gene is TRBJ2-1, the V gene TRBV5-6, with unresolved D. Germline V CDR1 and CDR2: SGHDT, YYEEEE. Trimming shortened V by 3 bases and J by 6 bases, and 10 bases separated the two germline ends. The CDR3 runs to 13 residues. In DNA form, the CDR3 reads TGTGCCAGCAGCTACATGACTGGCAATGAGCAGTTCTTC. Residues: CASSYMTGNEQFF.

V is TRBV5-1 and J is TRBJ2-6; TRBD1 agrees at 7 bases. CDR3 size: 18 residues. The ends lost 4 bases at V and 1 base at J; junction bases unmatched: 11. CDR1 is SGHRS and CDR2 is YFSETQ in the germline V gene. The DNA of the CDR3 is TGCGCCAGCAGCAGGACCGGGACAGAGATTTCTGGGGCCAACGTCCTGACTTTC. Translated, it gives CASSRTGTEISGANVLTF.

In DNA form, the CDR3 reads TGTGCCACCAGCAGAACAGGGTTTGATCAGCCCCAGCATTTT. Its protein product is CATSRTGFDQPQHF. The chain carries TRBV15 and TRBJ1-5; possible D gene TRBD1, 6 bases. V gave up 2 bases and J gave up 5 bases, with 10 bases separating them. The CDR3 length is 14 residues. Germline V gene lookup returns CDR1 LNHNV and CDR2 YYDKDF (reference sequence).

This chain links TRBV25-1 with TRBJ1-6; 10 bases line up with TRBD1. The junction had 6 bases not matched to a gene; V was cut back by 10 bases and J by 9 bases. The V gene's germline CDR1 is MGHDK and CDR2 SYGVNS. The CDR3 extends over 13 amino acids. The CDR3 sequence is CAISTGGGSPLHF. The CDR3 DNA sequence: TGTGCCATCTCGACAGGGGGCGGTTCACCCCTCCACTTT.

The V call is TRBV6-5, the J call TRBJ1-1; D gene ambiguous. The CDR3 totals 14 residues. From germline, CDR1 is MNHEY and CDR2 SVGAGI. V lost 5 bases and J lost 1, with 11 bases in between. CDR3 protein: CASSPSDSNTEAFF. The CDR3 DNA reads TGTGCCAGCAGTCCCAGCGATTCGAACACTGAAGCTTTCTTT.

This clone was counted between two and nine times. The V gene is TRBV27, the J gene TRBJ2-3; TRBD1 might be the D (5 bases). Deletions cut 5 bases from V and 3 bases from J, with 12 bases between. CDR1 MNHEY and CDR2 SMNVEV come from the germline V gene (reference sequence). CDR3 size: 14 residues. CDR3 region: CASSDLQGTDTQYF. DNA for the CDR3: TGTGCCAGCAGTGACCTCCAGGGAACAGATACGCAGTATTTT.

This sequence joins TRBV19 and TRBJ1-2; no clear D. The CDR3 is made up of 13 amino acids. The V end was cut by 6 bases, the J end by 4 bases, with 12 bases between. Germline-derived CDR1 and CDR2 are LNHDA and SQIVND (reference sequence). The CDR3 spells CASRKTIGYGYTF. Written as DNA, the CDR3 is TGTGCCAGTAGGAAGACGATCGGCTATGGCTACACCTTC. The variable domain in full, with the rest retrieved from reference TRBV19 and TRBJ1-2, is DGGITQSPKYLFRKEGQNVTLSCEQNLNHDAMYWYRQDPGQGLRLIYYSQIVNDFQKGDIAEGYSVSREKKESFPLTVTSAQKNPTAFYLCASRKTIGYGYTFGSGTRLTVV.

V usage is TRBV18 and J usage is TRBJ1-2, with TRBD1 matching 7 bases. The CDR3 runs to 15 residues. J gave up 0 bases and V 3 bases, and 4 bases lay outside the gene matches. Germline assignment: CDR1 KGHSH and CDR2 LQKENI. CDR3 sequence reads: CASSPNRGPNYGYTF. The CDR3 DNA sequence: TGTGCCAGCTCACCCAACAGGGGACCTAACTATGGCTACACCTTC.

The chain uses TRBV15 and TRBJ2-7; 9 nucleotides match TRBD1. This CDR3 is built from 18 residues. Germline V gene sequence: CDR1 LNHNV, CDR2 YYDKDF (reference sequence). Trimming at V came to 3 bases and at J to 2 bases, leaving 14 bases not matched to a gene. The CDR3 loop reads CATSSNTQGTGIPYEQYF. In nucleotides, the CDR3 is TGTGCCACCAGCAGTAACACCCAAGGGACAGGGATTCCCTACGAGCAGTACTTC.

The chain couples TRBV2 to TRBJ2-3, with D perhaps TRBD2 (5 bases). This CDR3 contains 16 residues. Germline lookup yields CDR1 SNHLY and CDR2 FYNNEI. V lost 6 bases, J lost 4 bases, and 20 bases lay in between. The CDR3: CASSPRGRQIADTQYF. CDR3 bases: TGTGCCAGCAGCCCACGGGGTCGGCAGATCGCAGATACGCAGTATTTT.

V gene TRBV10-2 combines with J gene TRBJ2-2; no clear D. V lost 6 bases and J lost 5, with 4 bases in between. The CDR3 has 11 residues. Germline loops: CDR1 WSHSY, CDR2 SAAADI. In DNA form, the CDR3 reads TGCGCCAGCAGAACTACCGGGGAGCTGTTTTTT. Encoded protein: CASRTTGELFF.

The rearrangement joins TRBV2 to TRBJ1-1; unclear D gene. With 1 base removed from V and 1 base from J, the gap between germline ends came to 7 bases. The germline V gene has CDR1 SNHLY and CDR2 FYNNEI. The CDR3 length is 14 residues. This chain's CDR3 is CASSEGGENTEAFF. The CDR3 DNA is TGTGCCAGCAGTGAAGGTGGAGAGAACACTGAAGCTTTCTTT.

The count of this clone is one. The chain links TRBV4-2 to TRBJ1-1; TRBD1 aligns across 9 bases. After removal of 3 bases from V and 1 base from J, the junction contained 6 bases not matched to a gene. The CDR3 loop spans 16 amino acids. Germline V gene data show CDR1 as LGHNA and CDR2 as YNFKEQ. CDR3 loop: CASSHPRTGENTEAFF. The CDR3 nucleotides are TGTGCCAGCAGCCACCCGAGGACAGGGGAGAACACTGAAGCTTTCTTT.

The chain couples TRBV6-2 or TRBV6-3 to TRBJ1-1, with D maybe TRBD1 (5 bases). The V gene's germline CDR1 is MNHEY and CDR2 SVGEGT. Trimming took off 2 bases at V and 3 bases at J, with 16 bases between the two ends. The CDR3 consists of 16 residues. CDR3 in DNA: TGTGCCAGCAGTTACGGGGGACTGCTAGGGGACACTGAAGCTTTCTTT. Translated, it gives CASSYGGLLGDTEAFF.

The chain combines TRBV5-1 with TRBJ1-6; D unclear. The germline V gene encodes CDR1 SGHRS and CDR2 YFSETQ. The CDR3 has 12 residues. Trimming left V 2 bases short and J 7 bases short, with 4 bases between. CDR3 in DNA: TGCGCCAGCAGCTTACAAAATTCACCCCTCCACTTT. Protein product: CASSLQNSPLHF. The variable domain in full, with the rest retrieved from reference TRBV5-1 and TRBJ1-6, is KAGVTQTPRYLIKTRGQQVTLSCSPISGHRSVSWYQQTPGQGLQFLFEYFSETQRNKGNFPGRFSGRQFSNSRSEMNVSTLELGDSALYLCASSLQNSPLHFGNGTRLTVT.

The chain joins TRBV19 to TRBJ2-7; a weak D match, TRBD2 (6 bases). CDR3 size: 14 residues. V dropped 3 bases and J dropped 3 bases, with 12 bases sitting between them. Per germline, CDR1 LNHDA and CDR2 SQIVND (reference sequence). CDR3 amino acids: CASSIGSGFYEQYF. Here the CDR3 DNA reads TGTGCCAGTAGTATCGGTAGCGGATTCTACGAGCAGTACTTC.

V gene TRBV7-9 combines with J gene TRBJ2-1; 12 positions match TRBD2. Germline V gene sequence: CDR1 SEHNR, CDR2 FQNEAQ (reference sequence). CDR3 length equals 19 residues. Trimming removed 5 bases from V and 2 bases from J; junction bases left unmatched: 13. CDR3 sequence (DNA): TGTGCCAGCAGCCCCCAAGGGCCTAGCGGGAGGGCGGCCTACAATGAGCAGTTCTTC. This codes for CASSPQGPSGRAAYNEQFF.

The V call is TRBV5-1, the J call TRBJ1-1; D ambiguous. Deletions cut 2 bases from V and 1 base from J, with 9 bases between. The CDR3 is 14 amino acids. The germline CDR1 and CDR2 sequences are SGHRS and YFSETQ. The CDR3 DNA reads TGCGCCAGCAGCTTTTCCAGCCAGAACACTGAAGCTTTCTTT. Protein sequence: CASSFSSQNTEAFF. The full variable domain, completed using reference TRBV5-1 and TRBJ1-1, is KAGVTQTPRYLIKTRGQQVTLSCSPISGHRSVSWYQQTPGQGLQFLFEYFSETQRNKGNFPGRFSGRQFSNSRSEMNVSTLELGDSALYLCASSFSSQNTEAFFGQGTRLTVV.